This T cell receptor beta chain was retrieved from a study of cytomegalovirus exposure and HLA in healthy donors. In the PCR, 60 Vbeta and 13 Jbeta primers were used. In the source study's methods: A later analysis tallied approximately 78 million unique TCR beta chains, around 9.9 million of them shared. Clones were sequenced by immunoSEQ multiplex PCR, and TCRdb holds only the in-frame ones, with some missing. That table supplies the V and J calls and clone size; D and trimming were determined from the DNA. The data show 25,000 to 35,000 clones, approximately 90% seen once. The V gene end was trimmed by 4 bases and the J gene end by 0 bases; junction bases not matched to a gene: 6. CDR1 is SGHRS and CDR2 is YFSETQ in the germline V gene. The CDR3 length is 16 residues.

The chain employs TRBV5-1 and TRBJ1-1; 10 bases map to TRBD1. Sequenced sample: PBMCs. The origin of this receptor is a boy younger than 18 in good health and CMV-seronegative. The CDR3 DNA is TGCGCCAGCAGCCTAGGACAGGGGGGTTTGAACACTGAAGCTTTCTTT. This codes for CASSLGQGGLNTEAFF.